This paragraph covers one T cell receptor (beta chain) sequence. The sample comes from a study of PD-1 blockade in classical Hodgkin lymphoma. The CDR3 extends over 14 amino acids. Germline V CDR1 and CDR2: SGHDT, YYEEEE. J was trimmed by 4 bases and V by 3 bases; bases with no gene match: 3. Assay: immunoSEQ multiplex PCR; the TCRdb copy retains only in-frame clones and omits some. The table records around 23,000 clones, about 80% of them present only once. Relapses following autologous stem cell transplantation were seen in all patients, with brentuximab vedotin exposure varying. The sequence was collected from a human donor with classical Hodgkin lymphoma. The starting material was peripheral blood mononuclear cells (PBMCs), obtained before the second cycle of nivolumab. The chain links TRBV5-6 to TRBJ1-3; 8 nucleotides match TRBD1. CDR3 sequence: CASSSTGVGNTIYF. CDR3 bases: TGTGCCAGCAGCTCGACAGGGGTCGGAAACACCATATATTTT. Full variable domain (missing parts from reference TRBV5-6 and TRBJ1-3): DAGVTQSPTHLIKTRGQQVTLRCSPKSGHDTVSWYQQALGQGPQFIFQYYEEEERQRGNFPDRFSGHQFPNYSSELNVNALLLGDSALYLCASSSTGVGNTIYFGEGSWLTVV.